These T cell receptor beta chains were read from a single sample in a study of blood T cell repertoires in COVID-19. Only in-frame clones appear in the TCRdb table, and some are missing; sequencing was by immunoSEQ multiplex PCR. The sample lists 60,000 or so clones; around four fifths were seen once. Sequencing was performed on peripheral blood. The receptors come from a woman aged 80 or over with acute or convalescent COVID-19. The CDR3 runs from the conserved cysteine through the conserved F or W. Each record gives: V gene, D gene, clone size, J gene, CDR3 protein, CDR3 DNA. D genes are given only for firm matches. Size tells how often a clone was seen (once, few, many) or the class of an expanded clone, and some rows leave it out.

TRBV4-2	TRBD2	.	TRBJ2-5	CASSRLSGGPGETQYF	TGTGCCAGCAGCCGCCTTAGCGGGGGGCCGGGAGAGACCCAGTACTTC
TRBV6-5	TRBD1	.	TRBJ1-3	CASSSGQALSGNTIYF	TGTGCCAGCAGTTCCGGACAGGCCCTCTCTGGAAACACCATATATTTT
TRBV5-1	TRBD2	.	TRBJ2-2	CASSLTSGGPSNTGELFF	TGCGCCAGCAGCTTGACTAGCGGGGGGCCTTCGAACACCGGGGAGCTGTTTTTT
TRBV5-1	TRBD2	.	TRBJ2-3	CASSLGTSGDTDTQYF	TGCGCCAGCAGCTTGGGGACTAGCGGGGACACAGATACGCAGTATTTT
TRBV18	.	few	TRBJ1-1	CASSPGGKNTEAFF	TGTGCCAGCTCACCAGGGGGGAAGAACACTGAAGCTTTCTTT
TRBV7-3	.	.	TRBJ2-7	CASSHRGGGSTYEQYF	TGTGCCAGCAGCCACAGGGGCGGGGGGTCCACCTACGAGCAGTACTTC
TRBV5-1	TRBD2	.	TRBJ2-2	CASSSEAGGNTGELFF	TGCGCCAGCAGCTCCGAAGCGGGGGGAAACACCGGGGAGCTGTTTTTT
TRBV10-3	.	.	TRBJ2-5	CAISESVAQETQYF	TGTGCCATCAGTGAGTCGGTAGCCCAAGAGACCCAGTACTTC
TRBV4-2	TRBD1	.	TRBJ2-5	CASSQGLGQVQKTQYF	TGTGCCAGCAGCCAAGGTCTAGGACAGGTCCAAAAGACCCAGTACTTC
TRBV6-6	TRBD1	.	TRBJ1-3	CASSPRDSGNTIYF	TGTGCCAGCAGTCCCCGGGACAGTGGAAACACCATATATTTT
TRBV27	TRBD2	.	TRBJ2-5	CASRGSGGNQETQYF	TGTGCCAGCAGGGGGAGCGGGGGGAACCAAGAGACCCAGTACTTC
TRBV7-9	.	many	TRBJ2-1	CASSGARSGNEQFF	TGTGCCAGCAGCGGTGCGAGGTCTGGCAATGAGCAGTTCTTC
TRBV7-2	TRBD2	.	TRBJ2-1	CASSLARVAGAGEQFF	TGTGCCAGCAGCTTAGCGCGTGTAGCGGGTGCGGGGGAGCAGTTCTTC
TRBV2	TRBD1	.	TRBJ2-7	CASTEGQGVYEQYF	TGTGCCAGCACCGAAGGGCAGGGGGTGTACGAGCAGTACTTC
TRBV3-1/TRBV3-2	TRBD1	.	TRBJ1-2	CASSRGQGNYGYTF	TGTGCCAGCAGCCGAGGACAGGGGAACTATGGCTACACCTTC
TRBV18	.	once	TRBJ1-1	CASSPRRNTEAFF	TGTGCCAGCTCACCCCGCAGGAACACTGAAGCTTTCTTT
TRBV11-2	TRBD1	.	TRBJ2-7	CASSQGAGYEQYF	TGTGCCAGCAGCCAGGGGGCTGGGTACGAGCAGTACTTC
TRBV10-3	.	.	TRBJ1-1	CATERTGTGDAFF	TGTGCCACGGAGAGAACCGGGACTGGAGACGCTTTCTTT
TRBV30	.	.	TRBJ1-4	CAWIGSEKLFF	TGTGCCTGGATTGGGAGTGAAAAACTGTTTTTT
TRBV5-1	TRBD1	.	TRBJ1-1	CASGTTGVQDTEAFF	TGCGCCAGTGGGACGACAGGGGTCCAGGACACTGAAGCTTTCTTT
TRBV19	.	.	TRBJ1-1	CASRTGTLNTEAFF	TGTGCCAGTAGAACCGGGACATTAAACACTGAAGCTTTCTTT
TRBV3-1/TRBV3-2	TRBD1	.	TRBJ1-6	CASSRAGTGDPPLHF	TGTGCCAGCAGCCGAGCCGGGACAGGCGACCCACCCCTCCACTTT